What follows are 6 T cell receptor beta chains derived from one specimen sequenced in a study of blood T cell repertoires in COVID-19. Method: immunoSEQ multiplex PCR; TCRdb's copy keeps in-frame clones and lacks some. The sample holds about 73,000 clones; 89% are singletons and the top ten take about 10%. The specimen sequenced was peripheral blood. Receptors originate from a man older than 75 with acute or convalescent COVID-19.

The CDR3 is CASSDGQAYQPQHF. Here the CDR3 DNA reads TGTGCCAGTAGTGACGGACAGGCTTATCAGCCCCAGCATTTT. This chain uses TRBV19 with TRBJ1-5; 7 positions match TRBD1. The CDR3 covers 14 residues. Germline V lookup: CDR1 LNHDA, CDR2 SQIVND (reference sequence). V was pared by 5 bases and J by 5 bases, with 6 bases of the junction left unmatched.

The chain employs TRBV5-1 and TRBJ1-3, with 7 positions matching TRBD1. Per germline, CDR1 SGHRS and CDR2 YFSETQ. The V gene end was trimmed by 0 bases and the J gene end by 8 bases; junction bases not matched to a gene: 5. The CDR3 sequence is 14 residues long. This chain's CDR3 is CASSLGQGVDTIYF. DNA for the CDR3: TGCGCCAGCAGCTTGGGGCAGGGGGTCGACACCATATATTTT.

V gene TRBV12-3 or TRBV12-4 combines with J gene TRBJ2-1, with D unresolved. The CDR3 contains 12 residues. The V end was cut by 7 bases, the J end by 7 bases, with 11 bases between. The CDR3 nucleotides are TGTGCCAGCACATACGACACTAATGAGCAGTTCTTC. It codes for CASTYDTNEQFF.

CDR3 residues: CASSLLSGRTDTQYF. CDR3 coding DNA: TGTGCCAGCAGCTTATTATCCGGGAGGACAGATACGCAGTATTTT. The rearrangement joins TRBV7-2 to TRBJ2-3, with 7 bases matching TRBD2. This CDR3 spans 15 amino acids. The J segment lost 3 bases and the V segment lost 2 bases, leaving 5 bases of the junction unmatched. Looked up from germline, CDR1 is SGHTA and CDR2 is FQGNSA.

The chain recombines TRBV5-1 with TRBJ2-5; D is perhaps TRBD1 (5 bases). The germline gives CDR1 SGHRS, CDR2 YFSETQ. The CDR3 has 15 residues. Trimming left V 0 bases short and J 1 base short, with 10 bases between. CDR3 DNA: TGCGCCAGCAGCTTGGCGCCGACAGCCCAAGAGACCCAGTACTTC. This sequence encodes CASSLAPTAQETQYF.

The chain joins TRBV24-1 to TRBJ2-6; 9 bases are shared with TRBD1. V lost 9 bases and J lost 4; bases outside the gene matches: 3. Germline CDR1 and CDR2: KGHDR and SFDVKD. This CDR3 comprises 14 residues. The CDR3 coding sequence is TGTGCCACCGGGACAGGGACGGGGGCCAACGTCCTGACTTTC. Translating it yields CATGTGTGANVLTF.